This T cell receptor beta chain was obtained from a study of T cells expressing NK-cell markers. The germline V gene has CDR1 SQVTM and CDR2 ANQGSEA. The CDR3 totals 12 residues. No DNA is given; TCRdb re-called the 5' RACE reads and lists each CDR3 protein once. This sample's table reports 440,000 or so distinct CDR3 sequences. The clonotype was recovered from a woman between 18 and 69 years old in good health. Sequencing was done on a sample of blood T cells: a sorted CD56 or NKG2C T cell subset, CD4+ or CD8+ T cells, or bulk PBMC T cells (not recorded which). The rearrangement links TRBV29-1 to TRBJ1-3; TCRdb's assignment of TRBD1 cannot be checked, as there is no DNA. CDR3 in amino acids: CSAGHSGNTIYF.